Sequencing of this T cell receptor beta chain was carried out in a study of technical replicates of blood from a handful of donors. Assay used: immunoSEQ multiplex PCR; TCRdb lists only in-frame clones, some missing. Of approximately 99,000 clones listed, nearly 97% were seen once; the top ten hold around 0.21%. Germline V gene sequence: CDR1 MDHEN, CDR2 SYDVKM. The CDR3 runs 16 residues. With 2 bases removed from V and 4 bases from J, the gap between germline ends came to 14 bases. Sequencing was done on a sample of T cells isolated from PBMCs. J is TRBJ2-2 and V is TRBV28, with D perhaps matching TRBD2 (7 bases). The clonotype originates from a human donor in good health. CDR3 protein: CASSLTRGQGTGELFF. In nucleotides, the CDR3 is TGTGCCAGCAGTTTAACGCGGGGGCAAGGCACCGGGGAGCTGTTTTTT. The variable domain in full, with the rest retrieved from reference TRBV28 and TRBJ2-2, is DVKVTQSSRYLVKRTGEKVFLECVQDMDHENMFWYRQDPGLGLRLIYFSYDVKMKEKGDIPEGYSVSREKKERFSLILESASTNQTSMYLCASSLTRGQGTGELFFGEGSRLTVL.